This T cell receptor beta chain was sequenced during a study of blood T cells in healthy people across ages. This CDR3 comprises 14 residues. Trimming took off 4 bases at V and 0 bases at J, with 10 bases between the two ends. Germline lookup yields CDR1 SGHRS and CDR2 YFSETQ. Per-sample PBMC isolation yielded at least 6.5 million cells. A second PCR of 7 to 11 cycles used a sample-barcoded 5' primer and a J-beta primer mix. TCRdb re-called the 5' RACE reads through MiXCR, storing one row per CDR3 protein. The data contain 710,000 or so distinct CDR3 sequences, 32% of them seen just once; the ten biggest clones take up approximately 15%. Concerning this clonotype: A single base separates this from a much larger clone, so it may be a read error.

V gene TRBV5-1 combines with J gene TRBJ1-2; D perhaps matches TRBD1 (6 bases). The sample was blood. The receptor comes from a woman older than 75 in good health. In DNA, the CDR3 is TGCGCCAGCAGCCCAGCAGGGGCTAACTATGGCTACACCTTC. As protein: CASSPAGANYGYTF.